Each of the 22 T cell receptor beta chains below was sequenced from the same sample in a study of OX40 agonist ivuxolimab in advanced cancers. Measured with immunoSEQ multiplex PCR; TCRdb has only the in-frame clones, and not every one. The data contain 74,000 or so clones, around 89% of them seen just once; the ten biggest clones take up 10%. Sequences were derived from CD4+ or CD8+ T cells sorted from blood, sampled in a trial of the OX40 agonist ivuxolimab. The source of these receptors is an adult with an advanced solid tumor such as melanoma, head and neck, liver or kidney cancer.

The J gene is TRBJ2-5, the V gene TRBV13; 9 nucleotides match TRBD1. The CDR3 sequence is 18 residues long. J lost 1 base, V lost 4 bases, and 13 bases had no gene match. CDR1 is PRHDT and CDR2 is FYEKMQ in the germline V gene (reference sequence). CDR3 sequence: CASSSWTGAAGSQETQYF. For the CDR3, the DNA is TGTGCCAGCAGCTCCTGGACAGGGGCCGCGGGGTCCCAAGAGACCCAGTACTTC.

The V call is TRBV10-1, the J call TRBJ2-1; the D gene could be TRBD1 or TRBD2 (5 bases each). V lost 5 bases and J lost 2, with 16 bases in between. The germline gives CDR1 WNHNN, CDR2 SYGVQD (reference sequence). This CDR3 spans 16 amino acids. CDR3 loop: CASSSPRDGTYNEQFF. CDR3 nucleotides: TGCGCCAGCAGTTCACCTCGGGACGGAACCTACAATGAGCAGTTCTTC.

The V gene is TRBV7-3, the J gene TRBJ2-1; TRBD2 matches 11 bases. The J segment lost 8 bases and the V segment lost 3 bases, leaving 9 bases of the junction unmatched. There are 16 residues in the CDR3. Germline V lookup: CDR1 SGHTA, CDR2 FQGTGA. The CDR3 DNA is TGTGCCAGCAGCTTTCGACTAGCGGGGTCCGTCGATGAGCAGTTCTTC. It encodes CASSFRLAGSVDEQFF.

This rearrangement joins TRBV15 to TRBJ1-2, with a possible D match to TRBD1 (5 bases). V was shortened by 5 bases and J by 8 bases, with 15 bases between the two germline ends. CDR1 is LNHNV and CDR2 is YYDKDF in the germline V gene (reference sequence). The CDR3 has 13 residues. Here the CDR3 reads CATSSGNSGGYTF. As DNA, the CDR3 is TGTGCCACCAGCTCGGGCAACTCAGGGGGCTACACCTTC.

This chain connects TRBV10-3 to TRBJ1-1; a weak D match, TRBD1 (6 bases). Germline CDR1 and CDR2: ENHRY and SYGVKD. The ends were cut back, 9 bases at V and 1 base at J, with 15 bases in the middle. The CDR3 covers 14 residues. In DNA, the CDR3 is TGTGCCATTGGGGGGGGCATAAGGAACACTGAAGCTTTCTTT. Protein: CAIGGGIRNTEAFF.

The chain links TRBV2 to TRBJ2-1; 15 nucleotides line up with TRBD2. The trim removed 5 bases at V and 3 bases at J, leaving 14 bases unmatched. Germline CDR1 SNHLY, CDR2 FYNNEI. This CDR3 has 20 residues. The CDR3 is CASSNLGLAGGPVNYNEQFF. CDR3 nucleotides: TGTGCCAGCAGTAATCTTGGACTAGCGGGAGGGCCGGTCAACTACAATGAGCAGTTCTTC.

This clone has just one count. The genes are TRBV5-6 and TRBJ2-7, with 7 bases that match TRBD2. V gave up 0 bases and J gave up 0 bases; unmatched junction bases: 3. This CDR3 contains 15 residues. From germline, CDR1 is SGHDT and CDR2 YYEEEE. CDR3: CASSLGGGSSYEQYF. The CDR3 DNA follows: TGTGCCAGCAGCTTGGGGGGAGGGAGCTCCTACGAGCAGTACTTC.

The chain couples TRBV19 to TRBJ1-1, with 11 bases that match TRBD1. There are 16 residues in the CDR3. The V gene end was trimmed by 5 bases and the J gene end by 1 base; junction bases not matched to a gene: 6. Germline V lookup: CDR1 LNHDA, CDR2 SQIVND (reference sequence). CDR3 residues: CASSPWTGGRNTEAFF. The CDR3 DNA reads TGTGCCAGTAGTCCATGGACAGGGGGCCGGAACACTGAAGCTTTCTTT.

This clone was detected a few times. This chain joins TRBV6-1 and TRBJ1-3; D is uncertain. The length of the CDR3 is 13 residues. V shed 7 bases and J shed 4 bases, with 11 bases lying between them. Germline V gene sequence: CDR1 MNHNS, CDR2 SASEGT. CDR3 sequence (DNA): TGTGCCAGCACCTTCGAACGGGGAAACACCATATATTTT. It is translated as CASTFERGNTIYF.

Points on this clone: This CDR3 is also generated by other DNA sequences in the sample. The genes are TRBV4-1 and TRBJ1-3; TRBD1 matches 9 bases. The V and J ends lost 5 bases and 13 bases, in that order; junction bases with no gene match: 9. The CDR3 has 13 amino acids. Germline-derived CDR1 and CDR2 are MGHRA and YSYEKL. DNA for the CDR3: TGCGCCAGCAGCGCACAGGGGGCGGCCACTATATATTTT. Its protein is CASSAQGAATIYF.

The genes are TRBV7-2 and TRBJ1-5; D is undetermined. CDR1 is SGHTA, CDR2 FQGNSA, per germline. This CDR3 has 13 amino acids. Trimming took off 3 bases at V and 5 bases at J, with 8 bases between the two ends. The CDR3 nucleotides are TGTGCCAGCAGCTTCGTCAGTGATCAGCCCCAGCATTTT. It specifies CASSFVSDQPQHF.

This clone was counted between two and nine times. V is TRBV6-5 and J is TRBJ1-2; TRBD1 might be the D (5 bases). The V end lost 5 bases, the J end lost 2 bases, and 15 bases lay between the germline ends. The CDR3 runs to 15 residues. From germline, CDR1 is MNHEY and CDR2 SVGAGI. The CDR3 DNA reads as TGTGCCAGCAGTCTCTCCGGGACCGCGAACTATGGCTACACCTTC. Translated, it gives CASSLSGTANYGYTF.

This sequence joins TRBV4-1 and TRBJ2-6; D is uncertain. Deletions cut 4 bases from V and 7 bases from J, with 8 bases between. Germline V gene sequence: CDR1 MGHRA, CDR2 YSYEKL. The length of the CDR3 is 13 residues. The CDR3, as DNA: TGCGCCAGCAGCCCTATAACAGCCAACGTCCTGACTTTC. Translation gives CASSPITANVLTF.

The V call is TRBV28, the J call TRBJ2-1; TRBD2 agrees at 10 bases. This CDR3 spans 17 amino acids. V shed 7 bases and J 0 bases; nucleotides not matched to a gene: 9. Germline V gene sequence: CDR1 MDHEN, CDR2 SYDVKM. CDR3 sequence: CASTWGTSVISYNEQFF. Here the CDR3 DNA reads TGTGCCAGCACCTGGGGGACTAGCGTAATCTCCTACAATGAGCAGTTCTTC. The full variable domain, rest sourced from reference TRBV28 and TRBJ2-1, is DVKVTQSSRYLVKRTGEKVFLECVQDMDHENMFWYRQDPGLGLRLIYFSYDVKMKEKGDIPEGYSVSREKKERFSLILESASTNQTSMYLCASTWGTSVISYNEQFFGPGTRLTVL.

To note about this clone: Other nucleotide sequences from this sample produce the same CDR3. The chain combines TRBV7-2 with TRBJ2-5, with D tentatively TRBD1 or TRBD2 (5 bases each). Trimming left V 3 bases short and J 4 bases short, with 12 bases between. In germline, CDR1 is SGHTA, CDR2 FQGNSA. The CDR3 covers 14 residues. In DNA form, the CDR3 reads TGTGCCAGCAGCTTTCAGAGAGGGGCAGAGACCCAGTACTTC. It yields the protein CASSFQRGAETQYF.

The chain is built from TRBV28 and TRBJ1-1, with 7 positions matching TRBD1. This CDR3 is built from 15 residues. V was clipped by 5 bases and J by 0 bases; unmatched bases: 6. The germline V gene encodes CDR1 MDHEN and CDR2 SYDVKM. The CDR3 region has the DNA TGTGCCAGCAGTCCTCCGGGACAGCTGAACACTGAAGCTTTCTTT. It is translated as CASSPPGQLNTEAFF.

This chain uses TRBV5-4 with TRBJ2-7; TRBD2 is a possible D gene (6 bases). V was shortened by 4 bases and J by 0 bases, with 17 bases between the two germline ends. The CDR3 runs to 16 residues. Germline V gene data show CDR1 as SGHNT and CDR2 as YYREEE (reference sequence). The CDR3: CASSLSGRGGSYEQYF. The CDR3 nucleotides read TGTGCCAGCAGCCTATCCGGTAGGGGAGGCTCCTACGAGCAGTACTTC. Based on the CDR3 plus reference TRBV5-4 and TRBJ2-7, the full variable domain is ETGVTQSPTHLIKTRGQQVTLRCSSQSGHNTVSWYQQALGQGPQFIFQYYREEENGRGNFPPRFSGLQFPNYSSELNVNALELDDSALYLCASSLSGRGGSYEQYFGPGTRLTVT.

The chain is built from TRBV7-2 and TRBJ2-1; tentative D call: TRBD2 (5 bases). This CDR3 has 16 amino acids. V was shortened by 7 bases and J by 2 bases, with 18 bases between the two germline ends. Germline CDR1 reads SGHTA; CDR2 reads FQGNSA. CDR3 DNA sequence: TGTGCCAGCAAAGGGCCTGCGAGCGGCCCCTACAATGAGCAGTTCTTC. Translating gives CASKGPASGPYNEQFF.

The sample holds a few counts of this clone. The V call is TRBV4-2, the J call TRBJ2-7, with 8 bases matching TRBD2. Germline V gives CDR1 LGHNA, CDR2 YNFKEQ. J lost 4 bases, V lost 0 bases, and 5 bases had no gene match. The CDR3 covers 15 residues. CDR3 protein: CASSQELGLVYEQYF. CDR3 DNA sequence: TGTGCCAGCAGCCAAGAGTTGGGACTAGTATACGAGCAGTACTTC.

CDR3 bases: TGTGCCAGCAGCTCGGGACTTACCGATCAGCCCCAGCATTTT. Residues: CASSSGLTDQPQHF. V usage is TRBV5-4 and J usage is TRBJ1-5, with D maybe TRBD1 (5 bases). Germline loops: CDR1 SGHNT, CDR2 YYREEE (reference sequence). Deletions cut 3 bases from V and 5 bases from J, with 12 bases between. The CDR3 totals 14 residues. Filled out from reference TRBV5-4 and TRBJ1-5, the complete variable domain reads ETGVTQSPTHLIKTRGQQVTLRCSSQSGHNTVSWYQQALGQGPQFIFQYYREEENGRGNFPPRFSGLQFPNYSSELNVNALELDDSALYLCASSSGLTDQPQHFGDGTRLSIL.

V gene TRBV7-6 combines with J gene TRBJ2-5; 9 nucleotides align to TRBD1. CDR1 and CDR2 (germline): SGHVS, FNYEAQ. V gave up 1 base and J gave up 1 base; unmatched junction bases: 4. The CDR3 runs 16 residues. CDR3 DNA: TGTGCCAGCAGCTTAGTGGGACAGGGAGTCCAAGAGACCCAGTACTTC. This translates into CASSLVGQGVQETQYF.

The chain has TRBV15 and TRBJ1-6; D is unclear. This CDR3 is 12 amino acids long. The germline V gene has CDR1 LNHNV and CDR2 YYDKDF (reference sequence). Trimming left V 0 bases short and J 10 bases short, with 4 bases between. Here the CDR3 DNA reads TGTGCCACCAGCAGAGATCAGTCACCCCTCCACTTT. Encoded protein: CATSRDQSPLHF.